This TCR beta chain was observed in a study of cytomegalovirus exposure and HLA in healthy donors (dated by TCRdb to 2016 to 2017). The study in broad terms: The 500 to 700 repertoires of the first cohort and the 95 to 150 validation repertoires were produced on the same platform, according to a later analysis. The study was designed to test whether signatures of past pathogen exposure could be identified by cataloging public T cell receptors. To predict cytomegalovirus infection status, the study brought together high-throughput TCR immunosequencing, statistical association of individual TCRs with disease status, and machine learning. In addition to the first cohort of about 650 subjects, a separate validation cohort of about 120 different subjects was used.

From cysteine to phenylalanine, the CDR3 is 16 amino acids long. Just CDR3 DNA is preserved here, 48 bases in frame from base 1. The junction shows trimming of 1 base on V and 0 bases on J, plus 9 bases between the germline ends. Via the germline V gene, CDR1 is MNHNS and CDR2 SASEGT. This clone has a handful of counts. It has no known antigen specificity. Base-call qualities are not available, and no considerably larger clone is one nucleotide away. The library was prepared using the immunoSEQ multiplex PCR assay. The paper's data handling went like this. To diagnose cytomegalovirus status from the catalog of TCR beta chain sequences, a statistical classification framework was built. The table was pulled from immuneACCESS by TCRdb, which kept in-frame rearrangements only. Such tables lose some clones; where checked, under half of the loss comes from unresolved V genes, and the rest has no known cause. The DNA gave D and trimming, while V, J and clone size come from that table. This sample holds 200,000 or so clones; approximately 80% were observed only once. The ten most abundant clones make up more than 6.5% of the sample.

The donors were included in the validation cohort of 120 subjects, a group kept apart from the approximately 700-subject first cohort. Here is what the overall study found, with its caveats: While some public TCRs were present in many individuals, most TCR sequences turned up only very rarely across donors. The classifier was reported to diagnose cytomegalovirus status with high specificity and sensitivity in both the original and validation cohorts. Of the cluster scores, 90% to 95% were above 0 in a later analysis, which found that TCRs clustered in the first cohort also tended to co-occur in the 90 to 150 validation repertoires. According to the authors, the approach could potentially be generalized to other disease states and immunological phenotypes. A total of about 150 TCR beta chains were listed by the study as associated with cytomegalovirus. In vitro tests confirmed that a few of the cytomegalovirus-associated TCR beta chains recognize cytomegalovirus antigens. The validation cohort had no HLA typing available for a later analysis, so co-occurrence within that cohort was assessed over all 130 or so repertoires.

Here the chain combines TRBV6-1 and TRBJ2-2; TRBD2 might be the D gene, on 6 matching bases. Sequencing was performed on PBMCs. This clonotype was obtained from a man younger than 30 in good health and CMV-seropositive. The CDR3 protein is CASSEGGGSNTGELFF. The nucleotides are TGTGCCAGCAGTGAAGGTGGGGGGTCGAACACCGGGGAGCTGTTTTTT.